This T cell receptor (beta chain) stems from a study of blood T cell repertoires in COVID-19. Per the study methods: Cell counts per sample came from amplifying reference gene primers. The assay was immunoSEQ multiplex PCR, and TCRdb's table has in-frame clones only and misses some. V, J and clone size reflect that table, while D and trimming were determined from the DNA. The sample has 150,000 to 200,000 clones, about nine tenths seen once; the top ten hold roughly 3.5%. CDR1 SGHAT and CDR2 FQNNGV come from the germline V gene. V lost 2 bases and J lost 1, with 2 bases in between. This CDR3 comprises 12 residues.

The TCR was taken from a man between 65 and 79 years old with acute or convalescent COVID-19. The sample consisted of peripheral blood. V gene TRBV11-2 combines with J gene TRBJ2-5, with D unresolved. As DNA, the CDR3 is TGTGCCAGCAGCTTACTCCAAGAGACCCAGTACTTC. Its protein product is CASSLLQETQYF. The whole variable domain, filled in from reference TRBV11-2 and TRBJ2-5, reads EAGVAQSPRYKIIEKRQSVAFWCNPISGHATLYWYQQILGQGPKLLIQFQNNGVVDDSQLPKDRFSAERLKGVDSTLKIQPAKLEDSAVYLCASSLLQETQYFGPGTRLLVL.